This TCR beta chain is drawn from a study of blood T cell repertoires in COVID-19. Study background: Acute and convalescent COVID-19 samples came from the United States, Italy and Spain.

This CDR3 contains 13 residues. V lost 4 bases and J 4 bases, leaving 10 bases between the germline ends. The germline gives CDR1 SGHTA, CDR2 FQGNSA. The method was immunoSEQ multiplex PCR; TCRdb's version includes in-frame clones alone and lacks a portion of them. The data hold tens of thousands of clones, with approximately 85% observed a single time. The rearrangement joins TRBV7-2 to TRBJ1-1, with D hard to call. The receptor comes from a human donor in a cohort sampled during active COVID-19. The specimen was peripheral blood. CDR3 nucleotides: TGTGCCAGCAGCTCAGCGGCTCGCACTGAAGCTTTCTTT. Its translation: CASSSAARTEAFF.